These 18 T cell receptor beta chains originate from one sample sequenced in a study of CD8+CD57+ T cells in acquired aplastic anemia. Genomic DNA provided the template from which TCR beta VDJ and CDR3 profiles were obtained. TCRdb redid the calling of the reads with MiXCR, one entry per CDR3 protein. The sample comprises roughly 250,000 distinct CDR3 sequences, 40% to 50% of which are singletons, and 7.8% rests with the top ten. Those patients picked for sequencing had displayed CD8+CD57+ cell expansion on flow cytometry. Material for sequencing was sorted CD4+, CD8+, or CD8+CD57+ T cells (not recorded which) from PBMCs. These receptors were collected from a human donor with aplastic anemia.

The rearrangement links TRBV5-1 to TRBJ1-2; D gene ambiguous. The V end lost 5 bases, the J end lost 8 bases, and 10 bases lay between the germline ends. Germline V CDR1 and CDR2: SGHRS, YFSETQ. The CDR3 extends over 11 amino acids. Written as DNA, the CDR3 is TGCGCCAGCAGTACGTGGGGAGGCTACACCTTC. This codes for CASSTWGGYTF.

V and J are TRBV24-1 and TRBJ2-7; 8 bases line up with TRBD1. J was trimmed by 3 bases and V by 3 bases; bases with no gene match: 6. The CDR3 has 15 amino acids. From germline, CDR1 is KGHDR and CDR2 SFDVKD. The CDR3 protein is CATSDGTQGGYEQYF. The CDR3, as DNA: TGTGCCACCAGTGATGGTACACAGGGGGGCTACGAGCAGTACTTC.

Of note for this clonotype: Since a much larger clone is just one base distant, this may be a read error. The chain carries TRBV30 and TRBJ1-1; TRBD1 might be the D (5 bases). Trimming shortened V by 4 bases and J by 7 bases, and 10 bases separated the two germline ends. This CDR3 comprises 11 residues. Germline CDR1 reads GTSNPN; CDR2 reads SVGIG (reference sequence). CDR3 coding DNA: TGTGCCTGGAAGCTCCAGGGTGAAGCTTTCTTT. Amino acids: CAWKLQGEAFF.

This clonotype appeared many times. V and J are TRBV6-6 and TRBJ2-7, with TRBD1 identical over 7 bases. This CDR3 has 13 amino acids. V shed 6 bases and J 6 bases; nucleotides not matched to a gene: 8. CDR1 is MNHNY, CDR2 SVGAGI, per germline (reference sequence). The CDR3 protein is CASSENTGVEQYF. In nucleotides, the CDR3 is TGTGCCAGCAGCGAAAATACAGGGGTCGAGCAGTACTTC.

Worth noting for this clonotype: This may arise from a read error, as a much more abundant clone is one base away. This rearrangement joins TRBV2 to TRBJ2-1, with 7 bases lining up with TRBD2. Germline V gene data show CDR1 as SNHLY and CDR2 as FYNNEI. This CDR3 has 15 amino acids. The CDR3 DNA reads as TGTGCCGGCAGTACCGGGACTAACACATACAATGAGCAGTTCTTC. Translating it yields CAGSTGTNTYNEQFF.

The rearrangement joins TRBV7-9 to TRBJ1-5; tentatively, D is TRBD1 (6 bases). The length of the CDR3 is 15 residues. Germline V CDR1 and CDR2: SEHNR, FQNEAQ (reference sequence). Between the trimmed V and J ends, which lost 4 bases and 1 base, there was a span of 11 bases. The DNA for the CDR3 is TGTGCCAGCAGCTCCACCACAGGGAGCAATCAGCCCCAGCATTTT. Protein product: CASSSTTGSNQPQHF. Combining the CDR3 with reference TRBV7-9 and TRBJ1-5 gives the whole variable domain DTGVSQNPRHKITKRGQNVTFRCDPISEHNRLYWYRQTLGQGPEFLTYFQNEAQLEKSRLLSDRFSAERPKGSFSTLEIQRTEQGDSAMYLCASSSTTGSNQPQHFGDGTRLSIL.

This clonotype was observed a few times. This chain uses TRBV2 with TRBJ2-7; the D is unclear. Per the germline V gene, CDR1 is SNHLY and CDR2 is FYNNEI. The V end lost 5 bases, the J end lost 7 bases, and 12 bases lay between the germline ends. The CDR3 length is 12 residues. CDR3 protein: CASSCAYNEQYF. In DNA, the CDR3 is TGTGCCAGCAGTTGCGCGTACAATGAGCAGTACTTC.

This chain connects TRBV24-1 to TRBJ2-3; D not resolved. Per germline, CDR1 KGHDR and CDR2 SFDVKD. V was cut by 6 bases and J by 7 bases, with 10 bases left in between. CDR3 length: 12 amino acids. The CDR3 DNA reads TGTGCCACCAGTCTCGGGTGGAATACGCAGTATTTT. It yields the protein CATSLGWNTQYF.

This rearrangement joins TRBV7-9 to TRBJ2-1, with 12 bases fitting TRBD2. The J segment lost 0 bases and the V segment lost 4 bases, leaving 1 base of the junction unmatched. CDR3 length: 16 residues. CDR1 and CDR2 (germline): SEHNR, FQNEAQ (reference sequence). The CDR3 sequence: CASSSSGGASYNEQFF. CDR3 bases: TGTGCCAGCAGCTCTAGCGGGGGGGCCTCCTACAATGAGCAGTTCTTC. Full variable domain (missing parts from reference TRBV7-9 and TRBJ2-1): DTGVSQNPRHKITKRGQNVTFRCDPISEHNRLYWYRQTLGQGPEFLTYFQNEAQLEKSRLLSDRFSAERPKGSFSTLEIQRTEQGDSAMYLCASSSSGGASYNEQFFGPGTRLTVL.

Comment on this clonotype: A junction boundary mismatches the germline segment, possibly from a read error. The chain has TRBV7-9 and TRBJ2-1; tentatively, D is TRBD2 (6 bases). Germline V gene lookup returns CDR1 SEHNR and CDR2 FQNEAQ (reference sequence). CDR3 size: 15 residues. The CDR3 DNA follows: TGTGCCAGCAGCCGCACTCGAGGGACTTACAATGAGCAGCTCTTC. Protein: CASSRTRGTYNEQLF. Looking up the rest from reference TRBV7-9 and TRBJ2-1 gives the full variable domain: DTGVSQNPRHKITKRGQNVTFRCDPISEHNRLYWYRQTLGQGPEFLTYFQNEAQLEKSRLLSDRFSAERPKGSFSTLEIQRTEQGDSAMYLCASSRTRGTYNEQLFGPGTRLTVL.

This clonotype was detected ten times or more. CDR3 sequence: CASSPTQRGANTGELFF. The CDR3 DNA reads TGTGCCAGCAGCCCAACGCAGCGGGGGGCTAACACCGGGGAGCTGTTTTTT. The chain joins TRBV9 to TRBJ2-2, with 9 bases fitting TRBD2. The ends lost 4 bases at V and 2 bases at J; junction bases unmatched: 9. The CDR3 spans 17 residues. Germline values: CDR1 SGDLS, CDR2 YYNGEE. The whole variable domain, filled in from reference TRBV9 and TRBJ2-2, reads DSGVTQTPKHLITATGQRVTLRCSPRSGDLSVYWYQQSLDQGLQFLIQYYNGEERAKGNILERFSAQQFPDLHSELNLSSLELGDSALYFCASSPTQRGANTGELFFGEGSRLTVL.

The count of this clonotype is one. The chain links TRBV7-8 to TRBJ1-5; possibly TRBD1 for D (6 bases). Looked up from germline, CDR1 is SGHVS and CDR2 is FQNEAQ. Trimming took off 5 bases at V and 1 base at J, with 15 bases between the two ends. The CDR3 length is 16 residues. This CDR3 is CASSPQGRESNQPQHF. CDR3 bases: TGTGCCAGCAGCCCACAGGGCAGGGAAAGCAATCAGCCCCAGCATTTT.

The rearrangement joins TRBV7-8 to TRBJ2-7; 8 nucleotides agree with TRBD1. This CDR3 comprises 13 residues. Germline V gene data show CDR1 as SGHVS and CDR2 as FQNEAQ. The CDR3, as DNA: TGTGCTAGCCGGGGGACAGGAGCCTACGAGCAGTACTTC. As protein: CASRGTGAYEQYF.

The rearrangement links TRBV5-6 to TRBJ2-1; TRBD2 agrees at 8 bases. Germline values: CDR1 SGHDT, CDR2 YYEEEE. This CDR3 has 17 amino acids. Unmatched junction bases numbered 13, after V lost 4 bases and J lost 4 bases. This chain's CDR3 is CASSDGTRSVGYNEQFF. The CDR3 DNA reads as TGTGCCAGCAGCGACGGGACTAGGAGTGTCGGGTACAATGAGCAGTTCTTC.

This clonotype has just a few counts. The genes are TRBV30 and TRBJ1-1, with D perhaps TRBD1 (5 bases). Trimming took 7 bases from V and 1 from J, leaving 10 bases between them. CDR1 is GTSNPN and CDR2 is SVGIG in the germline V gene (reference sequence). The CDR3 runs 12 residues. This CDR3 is CALWDGNTEAFF. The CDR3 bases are TGTGCCTTGTGGGACGGGAACACTGAAGCTTTCTTT.

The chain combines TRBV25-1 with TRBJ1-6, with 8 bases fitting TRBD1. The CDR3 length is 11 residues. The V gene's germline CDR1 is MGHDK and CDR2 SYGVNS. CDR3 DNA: TGTGGACCCAGGGGGCCAACACCCCTCCACTTT. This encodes CGPRGPTPLHF.

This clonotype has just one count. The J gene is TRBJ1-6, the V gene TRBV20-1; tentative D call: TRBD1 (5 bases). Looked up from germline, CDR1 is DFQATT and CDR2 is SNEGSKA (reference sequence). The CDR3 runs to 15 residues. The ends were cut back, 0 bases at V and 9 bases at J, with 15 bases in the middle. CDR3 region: CSARDSAGESSPLHF. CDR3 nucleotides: TGCAGTGCTAGAGATTCGGCGGGGGAAAGTTCACCCCTCCACTTT.

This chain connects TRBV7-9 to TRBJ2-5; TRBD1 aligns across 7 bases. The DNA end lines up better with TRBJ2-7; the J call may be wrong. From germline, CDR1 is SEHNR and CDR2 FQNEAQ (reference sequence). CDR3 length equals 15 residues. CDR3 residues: CASSQADRAAYEQYF. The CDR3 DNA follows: TGTGCCAGCAGCCAAGCCGACAGGGCGGCCTACGAGCAGTACTTC.